This T cell receptor beta chain was found in a study of T cell repertoires in cytomegalovirus infection. Findings and limits, study-wide: Cumulative public TCR beta family frequency identified carriers of CMV plus the relevant HLA.

Each CDR3 protein is one row after TCRdb ran MiXCR on the reads. This sample carries about 60,000 distinct CDR3 sequences, 25% to 40% of them seen once, and the ten largest clones take about 74%. This clonotype turned up a few times. As yet, its antigen is unknown. The sequence derives from a human donor in good health (CMV status not recorded). Some clones in this sample may be carry-over from other donors' samples. The material sequenced was PBMCs, sequenced either directly or after in vitro stimulation (not recorded which).

The CDR3 DNA reads TGTGCCAGCAGCTTACGGACAGGGGGCTATCGCACTGAAGCTTTCTTT. Amino acids: CASSLRTGGYRTEAFF. The chain has TRBV11-2 and TRBJ1-1; 11 bases are a match to TRBD1. The germline V gene encodes CDR1 SGHAT and CDR2 FQNNGV. The CDR3 runs 16 residues. V shed 2 bases and J 4 bases; nucleotides not matched to a gene: 6.